Listed below are T cell receptor beta chains from one sample, sequenced in a study of blood T cell repertoires in COVID-19. Produced via immunoSEQ multiplex PCR; TCRdb's table is partial and in-frame only. Among 98,000 or so clones, roughly four fifths were seen once, and the ten largest hold under 5.5%. Sequenced: peripheral blood. Every receptor here comes from a man aged 55 to 70 with acute or convalescent COVID-19. CDR3s include the opening cysteine and the closing phenylalanine or tryptophan. A D gene is named only where the DNA matches it firmly. Expanded clones get a size class; other rows say once, few or many, or leave the size out.

clone size: .; D gene: .; J gene: TRBJ2-7; V gene: TRBV20-1; CDR3 DNA: TGCAGTGCTAGTGACGCGTGGGAGCAGTACTTC; CDR3 protein: CSASDAWEQYF
clone size: .; D gene: TRBD1; J gene: TRBJ1-2; V gene: TRBV9; CDR3 DNA: TGTGCCAGCAGTCGGACAGGGGATGGCTACACCTTC; CDR3 protein: CASSRTGDGYTF
clone size: .; D gene: .; J gene: TRBJ2-3; V gene: TRBV19; CDR3 DNA: TGTGCCAGTAGTGGCGGTAGGATAAACACAGATACGCAGTATTTT; CDR3 protein: CASSGGRINTDTQYF
clone size: .; D gene: TRBD1; J gene: TRBJ1-1; V gene: TRBV14; CDR3 DNA: TGTGCCAGCAGCCCCCGGGACAGGAAAGACATGAACACTGAAGCTTTCTTT; CDR3 protein: CASSPRDRKDMNTEAFF
clone size: .; D gene: TRBD1; J gene: TRBJ1-6; V gene: TRBV5-6; CDR3 DNA: TGTGCCAGCAGCTTGAAAAACCCGGACAGGAGCTCCTATAATTCACCCCTCCACTTT; CDR3 protein: CASSLKNPDRSSYNSPLHF
clone size: .; D gene: .; J gene: TRBJ1-5; V gene: TRBV6-2/TRBV6-3; CDR3 DNA: TGTGCCAGCAGTTACTCCCAAATGAGACAGGACCGGAGCAATCAGCCCCAGCATTTT; CDR3 protein: CASSYSQMRQDRSNQPQHF
clone size: .; D gene: TRBD2; J gene: TRBJ2-3; V gene: TRBV12-3/TRBV12-4; CDR3 DNA: TGTGCCGCGGGGGACGCCCGGAGGGGTACGCAGTATTTT; CDR3 protein: CAAGDARRGTQYF
clone size: .; D gene: TRBD1; J gene: TRBJ2-3; V gene: TRBV6-5; CDR3 DNA: TGTGCCAGCAGTTATAGGGGACAGGGGACCACAGATACGCAGTATTTT; CDR3 protein: CASSYRGQGTTDTQYF
clone size: .; D gene: .; J gene: TRBJ2-7; V gene: TRBV12-3/TRBV12-4; CDR3 DNA: TGTGCCAGCAGGCTGACAGAATACTACGAGCAGTACTTC; CDR3 protein: CASRLTEYYEQYF
clone size: few; D gene: .; J gene: TRBJ1-5; V gene: TRBV19; CDR3 DNA: TGTGCCAGTAGGCGGACAGAGAGAAATCAGCCCCAGCATTTT; CDR3 protein: CASRRTERNQPQHF
clone size: many; D gene: TRBD1; J gene: TRBJ2-7; V gene: TRBV7-2; CDR3 DNA: TGTGCCAGCAGCTTAGGGGACAGGGGGCTGTACGAGCAGTACTTC; CDR3 protein: CASSLGDRGLYEQYF
clone size: once; D gene: TRBD2; J gene: TRBJ2-5; V gene: TRBV19; CDR3 DNA: TGTGCCAGTAGTAGGACTAGCGGGGGGGGAGAGACCCAGTACTTC; CDR3 protein: CASSRTSGGGETQYF
clone size: .; D gene: .; J gene: TRBJ1-4; V gene: TRBV10-3; CDR3 DNA: TGTGCCATCAGCCCCACCGGATCTCTCGGCGGTGAAAAACTGTTTTTT; CDR3 protein: CAISPTGSLGGEKLFF
clone size: .; D gene: TRBD1; J gene: TRBJ1-1; V gene: TRBV4-1; CDR3 DNA: TGCGCCAGCAGCCAAGGACAGGGGGCTGTAACTGAAGCTTTCTTT; CDR3 protein: CASSQGQGAVTEAFF
clone size: .; D gene: TRBD1; J gene: TRBJ1-2; V gene: TRBV9; CDR3 DNA: TGTGCCAGCAGCCTGACAGGGGGCGCCCGCAACTATGGCTACACCTTC; CDR3 protein: CASSLTGGARNYGYTF
clone size: .; D gene: TRBD1; J gene: TRBJ1-5; V gene: TRBV5-6; CDR3 DNA: TGTGCCAGCAGCAGGGACAGGTCGGACAATCAGCCCCAGCATTTT; CDR3 protein: CASSRDRSDNQPQHF